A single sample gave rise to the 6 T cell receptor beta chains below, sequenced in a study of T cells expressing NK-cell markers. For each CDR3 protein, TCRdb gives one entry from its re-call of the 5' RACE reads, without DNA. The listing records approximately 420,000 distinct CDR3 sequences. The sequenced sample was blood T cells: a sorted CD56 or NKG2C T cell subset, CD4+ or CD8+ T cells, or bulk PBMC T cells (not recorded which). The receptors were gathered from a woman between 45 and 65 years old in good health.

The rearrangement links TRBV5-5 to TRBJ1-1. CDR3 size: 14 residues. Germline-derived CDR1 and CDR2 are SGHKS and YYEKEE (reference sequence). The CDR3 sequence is CASSPAGLGTEAFF.

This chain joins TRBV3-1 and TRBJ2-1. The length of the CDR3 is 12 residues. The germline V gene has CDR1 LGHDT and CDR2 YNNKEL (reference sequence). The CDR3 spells CASSQGALEQFF.

The CDR3 region is CASSFQVAGANVLTF. This chain connects TRBV6-5 to TRBJ2-6. Germline-derived CDR1 and CDR2 are MNHEY and SVGAGI. This CDR3 has 15 amino acids.

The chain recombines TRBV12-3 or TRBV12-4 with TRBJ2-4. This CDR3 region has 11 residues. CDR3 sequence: CASSFQNIQYF.

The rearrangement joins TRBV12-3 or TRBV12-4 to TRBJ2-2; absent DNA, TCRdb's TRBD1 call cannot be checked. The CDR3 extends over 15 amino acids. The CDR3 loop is CASSLWGARTGELFF.

The CDR3 spells CASSFGIKNIQYF. This chain links TRBV12-3 or TRBV12-4 with TRBJ2-4. The length of the CDR3 is 13 residues.